The T cell receptor beta chain under discussion was sequenced for a study of chemoradiotherapy in HPV16-positive cancers. Broader study findings: During treatment, candidate HPV-specific clones and E7-related motifs expanded in tumor.

This clone was seen only once. Antigen specificity is unknown. This table comes from immunoSEQ multiplex PCR, and its TCRdb copy is limited to in-frame clones, with some not included. The sample lists about 12,000 clones; approximately 87% were seen once. The CDR3 is 14 residues long. The germline V gene has CDR1 SGHDT and CDR2 YYEEEE. The V and J ends lost 2 bases and 2 bases respectively, with 10 bases between them. The receptor comes from a human donor with HPV-associated anogenital cancer. The chain carries TRBV5-6 and TRBJ2-5; D not certain. Sequences were derived from blood, sampled from a patient who underwent chemoradiotherapy. The CDR3 coding sequence is TGTGCCAGCAGCTTAAATTCCTTTCAAGAGACCCAGTACTTC. Its translation is CASSLNSFQETQYF.